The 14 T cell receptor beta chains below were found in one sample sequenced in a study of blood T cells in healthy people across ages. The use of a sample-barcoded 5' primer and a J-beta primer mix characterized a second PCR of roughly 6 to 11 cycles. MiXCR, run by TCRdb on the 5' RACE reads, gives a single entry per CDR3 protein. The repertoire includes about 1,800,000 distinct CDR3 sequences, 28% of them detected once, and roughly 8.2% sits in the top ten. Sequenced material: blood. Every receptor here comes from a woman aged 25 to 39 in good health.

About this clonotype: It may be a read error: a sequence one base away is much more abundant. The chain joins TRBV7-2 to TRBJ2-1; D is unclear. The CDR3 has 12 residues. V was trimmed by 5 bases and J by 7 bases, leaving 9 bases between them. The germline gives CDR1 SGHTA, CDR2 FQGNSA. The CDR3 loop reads CASSPYINEQFF. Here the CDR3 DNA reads TGTGCCAGCAGCCCCTATATAAATGAGCAGTTCTTC. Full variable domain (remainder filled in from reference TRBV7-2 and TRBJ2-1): GAGVSQSPSNKVTEKGKDVELRCDPISGHTALYWYRQSLGQGLEFLIYFQGNSAPDKSGLPSDRFSAERTGGSVSTLTIQRTQQEDSAVYLCASSPYINEQFFGPGTRLTVL.

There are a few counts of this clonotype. The CDR3 loop is CASGLRQGFSYEQYF. The CDR3 DNA follows: TGTGCTAGTGGTTTGCGACAGGGATTCTCCTACGAGCAGTACTTC. This chain uses TRBV12-5 with TRBJ2-7, with TRBD1 matching over 7 bases. Trimming at V came to 2 bases and at J to 0 bases, leaving 4 bases not matched to a gene. The CDR3 length is 15 residues. Germline V lookup: CDR1 LGHNT, CDR2 FRNRAP.

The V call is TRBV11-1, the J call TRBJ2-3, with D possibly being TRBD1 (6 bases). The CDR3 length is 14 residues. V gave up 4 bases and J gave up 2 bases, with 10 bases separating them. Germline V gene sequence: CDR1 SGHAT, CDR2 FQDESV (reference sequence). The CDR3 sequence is CASSSRDNTDTQYF. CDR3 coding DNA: TGTGCCAGCAGCTCCCGGGACAACACAGATACGCAGTATTTT.

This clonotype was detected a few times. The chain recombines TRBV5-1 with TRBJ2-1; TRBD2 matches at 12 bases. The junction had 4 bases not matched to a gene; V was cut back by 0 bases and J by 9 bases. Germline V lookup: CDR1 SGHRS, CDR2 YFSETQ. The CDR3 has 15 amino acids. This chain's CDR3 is CASSLGLAGAVEQFF. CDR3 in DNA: TGCGCCAGCAGCTTGGGACTAGCGGGAGCGGTTGAGCAGTTCTTC.

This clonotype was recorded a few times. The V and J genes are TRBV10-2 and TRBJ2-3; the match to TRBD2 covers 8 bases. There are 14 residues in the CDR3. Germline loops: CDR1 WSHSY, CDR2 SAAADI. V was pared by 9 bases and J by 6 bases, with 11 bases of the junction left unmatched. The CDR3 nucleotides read TGCGCCAGTTCCTCAGCGGGGGACGGGGATACGCAGTATTTT. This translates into CASSSAGDGDTQYF.

The CDR3 nucleotides are TGCAGTGCCGTTCGAGGGGAAAAACTGTTTTTT. The encoded protein is CSAVRGEKLFF. V usage is TRBV20-1 and J usage is TRBJ1-4, with D hard to call. V was pared by 6 bases and J by 8 bases, with 10 bases between. CDR1 and CDR2 (germline): DFQATT, SNEGSKA (reference sequence). The CDR3 has 11 residues.

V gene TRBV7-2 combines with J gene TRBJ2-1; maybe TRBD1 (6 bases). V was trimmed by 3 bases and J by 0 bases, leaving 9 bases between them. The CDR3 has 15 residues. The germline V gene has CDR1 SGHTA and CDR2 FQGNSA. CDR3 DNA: TGTGCCAGCAGCTTTGACAGGAACTCCTACAATGAGCAGTTCTTC. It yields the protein CASSFDRNSYNEQFF.

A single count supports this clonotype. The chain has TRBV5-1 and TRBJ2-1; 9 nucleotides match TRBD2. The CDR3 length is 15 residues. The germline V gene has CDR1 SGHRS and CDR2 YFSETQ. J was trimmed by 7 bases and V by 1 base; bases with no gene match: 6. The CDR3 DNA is TGCGCCAGCAGCTTGATCCAGCGGGAGGTAAATGAGCAGTTCTTC. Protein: CASSLIQREVNEQFF.

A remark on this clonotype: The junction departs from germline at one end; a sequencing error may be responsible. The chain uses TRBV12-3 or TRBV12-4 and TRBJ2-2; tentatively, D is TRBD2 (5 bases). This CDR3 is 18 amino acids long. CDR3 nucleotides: TGTGCCAGCAGTTTAGGCCCAGCCGACCCGGGAAACACCGAGGAGCTGTTTTTT. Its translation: CASSLGPADPGNTEELFF.

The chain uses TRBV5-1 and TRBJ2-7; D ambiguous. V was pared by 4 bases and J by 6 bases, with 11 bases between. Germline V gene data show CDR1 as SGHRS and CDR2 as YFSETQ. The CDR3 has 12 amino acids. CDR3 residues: CASSPSVGEQYF. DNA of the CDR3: TGCGCCAGCAGCCCTTCCGTGGGCGAGCAGTACTTC. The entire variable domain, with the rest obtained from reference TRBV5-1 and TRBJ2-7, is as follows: KAGVTQTPRYLIKTRGQQVTLSCSPISGHRSVSWYQQTPGQGLQFLFEYFSETQRNKGNFPGRFSGRQFSNSRSEMNVSTLELGDSALYLCASSPSVGEQYFGPGTRLTVT.

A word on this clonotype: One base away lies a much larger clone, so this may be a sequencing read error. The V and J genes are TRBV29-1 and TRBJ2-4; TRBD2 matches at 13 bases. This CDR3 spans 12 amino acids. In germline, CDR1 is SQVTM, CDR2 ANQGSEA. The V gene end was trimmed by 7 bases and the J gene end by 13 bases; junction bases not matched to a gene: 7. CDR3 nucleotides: TGCAGCGGTACTAGCGGGAGGGAGAGCCAGTACTTC. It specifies CSGTSGRESQYF.

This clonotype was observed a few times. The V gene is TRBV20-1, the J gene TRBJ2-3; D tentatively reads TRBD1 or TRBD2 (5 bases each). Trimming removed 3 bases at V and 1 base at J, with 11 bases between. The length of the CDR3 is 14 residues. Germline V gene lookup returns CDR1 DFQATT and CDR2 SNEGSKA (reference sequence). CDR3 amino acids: CSASRVGGTDTQYF. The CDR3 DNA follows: TGCAGTGCTAGCCGAGTGGGGGGCACAGATACGCAGTATTTT.

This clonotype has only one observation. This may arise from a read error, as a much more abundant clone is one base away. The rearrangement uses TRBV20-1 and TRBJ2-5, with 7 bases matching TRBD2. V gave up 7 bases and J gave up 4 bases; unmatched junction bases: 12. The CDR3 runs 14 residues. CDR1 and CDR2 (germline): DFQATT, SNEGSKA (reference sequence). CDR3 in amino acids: CSGLLVGGRETQYF. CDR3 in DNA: TGCAGTGGACTACTAGTGGGAGGGAGAGAGACCCAGTACTTC.

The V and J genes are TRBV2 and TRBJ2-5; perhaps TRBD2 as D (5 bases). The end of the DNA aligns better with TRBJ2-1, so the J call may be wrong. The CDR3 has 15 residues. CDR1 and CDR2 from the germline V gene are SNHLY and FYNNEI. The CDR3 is CASSESGVSQETQFF. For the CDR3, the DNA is TGTGCCAGCAGTGAATCCGGGGTTAGCCAAGAGACCCAGTTCTTC.